The subject of this entry is one T cell receptor beta chain. What it recognizes is unknown. MiXCR, applied by TCRdb to the 5' RACE reads, yields one record per CDR3 protein. Of around 450,000 distinct CDR3 sequences in the sample, around 24% were seen once. CDR3 length equals 16 residues. Per the germline V gene, CDR1 is MNHEY and CDR2 is SVGAGI. The J segment lost 5 bases and the V segment lost 2 bases, leaving 11 bases of the junction unmatched. This specimen belongs to a study of T-cell memory formation after mild COVID-19. Overall study results and limits: Those CD4+ clones that contracted were mainly in CM and EM (CD8+ ones in EMRA).

J is TRBJ2-7 and V is TRBV6-5; 8 nucleotides match TRBD1. The specimen sequenced was PBMCs or a T cell subset sorted from them (not recorded which). The TCR was taken from an adult woman who had mild COVID-19 (a few samples of this study predate the infection). Cell type and time point are not known. CDR3 coding DNA: TGTGCCAGCAGTTACGACAGACCTGACAGGGGCCACGAGCAGTACTTC. Its protein product is CASSYDRPDRGHEQYF.